The 21 T cell receptor beta chains presented below share a single source sample, sequenced in a study of cytotoxic CD8 clonotypes in ibrutinib-treated CLL. TCRdb's table, derived via immunoSEQ multiplex PCR, lists solely in-frame clones and lacks some. The data contain about 50,000 clones, 54% of them seen just once; the ten biggest clones take up 24%. This sample comprised PBMCs, obtained at disease progression, from a patient treated with ibrutinib. The receptors shown here come from a human donor with chronic lymphocytic leukemia.

This chain uses TRBV28 with TRBJ2-1; weak D call: TRBD2 (6 bases). V dropped 2 bases and J dropped 0 bases, with 11 bases sitting between them. Germline V gene data show CDR1 as MDHEN and CDR2 as SYDVKM. The CDR3 covers 16 residues. The CDR3 bases are TGTGCCAGCAGTTTACGCGGGATGAGCTCCTACAATGAGCAGTTCTTC. This sequence encodes CASSLRGMSSYNEQFF.

DNA for the CDR3: TGTGCCAGCAGTGGAACCGACAGGGGGCTTTTGAGCAATCAGCCCCAGCATTTT. Amino acid sequence: CASSGTDRGLLSNQPQHF. The genes are TRBV2 and TRBJ1-5, with 10 nucleotides matching TRBD1. The CDR3 contains 18 residues. Trimming took 4 bases from V and 1 from J; bases not matched to a gene: 10. Germline loops: CDR1 SNHLY, CDR2 FYNNEI.

The V and J genes are TRBV25-1 and TRBJ1-2; 7 bases map to TRBD1. Germline loops: CDR1 MGHDK, CDR2 SYGVNS. The V gene end was trimmed by 4 bases and the J gene end by 7 bases; junction bases not matched to a gene: 3. The CDR3 spans 12 residues. CDR3 sequence (DNA): TGTGCCAGCAGTGGAACAGGGGTTGGCTACACCTTC. Amino acids: CASSGTGVGYTF.

The chain carries TRBV29-1 and TRBJ1-5; TRBD1 agrees at 12 bases. Germline CDR1 and CDR2: SQVTM and ANQGSEA. Unmatched junction bases numbered 10, after V lost 6 bases and J lost 7 bases. This CDR3 is built from 15 residues. The CDR3 spells CSVTGTGGSGQPQHF. The DNA of the CDR3 is TGCAGCGTGACCGGGACAGGGGGCTCAGGGCAGCCCCAGCATTTT.

This chain uses TRBV28 with TRBJ2-5; 8 nucleotides align to TRBD2. The V and J ends lost 10 bases and 2 bases, in that order; junction bases with no gene match: 18. The germline V gene encodes CDR1 MDHEN and CDR2 SYDVKM. This CDR3 is 17 amino acids long. This chain's CDR3 is CATYPRWRGAGQETQYF. CDR3 DNA sequence: TGTGCCACCTACCCACGGTGGCGGGGGGCGGGTCAAGAGACCCAGTACTTC.

This chain connects TRBV11-2 to TRBJ2-3; TRBD2 aligns across 7 bases. Germline trimming cut 5 bases from V and 5 bases from J; bases unmatched to any gene: 7. The CDR3 runs to 14 residues. In germline, CDR1 is SGHAT, CDR2 FQNNGV. The CDR3 loop is CASSKRGPKDTQYF. The CDR3 bases are TGTGCCAGCAGCAAGCGGGGTCCTAAAGATACGCAGTATTTT. The whole variable domain, filled in from reference TRBV11-2 and TRBJ2-3, reads EAGVAQSPRYKIIEKRQSVAFWCNPISGHATLYWYQQILGQGPKLLIQFQNNGVVDDSQLPKDRFSAERLKGVDSTLKIQPAKLEDSAVYLCASSKRGPKDTQYFGPGTRLTVL.

This clone was counted only a few times. The gene calls are TRBV11-1 and TRBJ2-3; possibly TRBD2 for D (6 bases). Germline V CDR1 and CDR2: SGHAT, FQDESV (reference sequence). The CDR3 extends over 15 amino acids. The ends were cut back, 5 bases at V and 2 bases at J, with 14 bases in the middle. The CDR3 coding sequence is TGTGCCAGCAGCCCATCTAGCGACCTCACAGATACGCAGTATTTT. This translates into CASSPSSDLTDTQYF.

The chain links TRBV7-9 to TRBJ2-7; D is ambiguous. Deletions cut 1 base from V and 3 bases from J, with 16 bases between. Germline CDR1 reads SEHNR; CDR2 reads FQNEAQ (reference sequence). The CDR3 contains 16 residues. The CDR3 sequence: CASSLVIPRRDYEQYF. CDR3 in DNA: TGTGCCAGCAGCTTAGTAATCCCGCGGCGTGACTACGAGCAGTACTTC. Based on the CDR3 plus reference TRBV7-9 and TRBJ2-7, the full variable domain is DTGVSQNPRHKITKRGQNVTFRCDPISEHNRLYWYRQTLGQGPEFLTYFQNEAQLEKSRLLSDRFSAERPKGSFSTLEIQRTEQGDSAMYLCASSLVIPRRDYEQYFGPGTRLTVT.

A few counts support this clone. The chain links TRBV6-1 to TRBJ1-5; no definite D call. The CDR3 totals 13 residues. The ends were cut back, 2 bases at V and 2 bases at J, with 4 bases in the middle. CDR1 and CDR2 from the germline V gene are MNHNS and SASEGT. The CDR3 bases are TGTGCCAGCAGTGAACAGCGCAATCAGCCCCAGCATTTT. Amino acids: CASSEQRNQPQHF.

The chain recombines TRBV9 with TRBJ2-3; possibly TRBD2 for D (5 bases). Per the germline V gene, CDR1 is SGDLS and CDR2 is YYNGEE. The CDR3 is made up of 14 amino acids. The V gene lost 0 bases and the J gene lost 1 base, with 6 bases spanning the gap. This CDR3 is CASSVVGGTDTQYF. For the CDR3, the DNA is TGTGCCAGCAGCGTAGTGGGAGGCACAGATACGCAGTATTTT.

J is TRBJ2-2 and V is TRBV5-6, with D unclear. The germline V and J ends were trimmed by 5 bases and 4 bases, with 12 bases remaining between them. Germline V lookup: CDR1 SGHDT, CDR2 YYEEEE. CDR3 length: 14 residues. CDR3 DNA sequence: TGTGCCAGCAGGTCCCAGCCCTTCACCGGGGAGCTGTTTTTT. Translated: CASRSQPFTGELFF.

Only a few counts were recorded for this clone. V usage is TRBV25-1 and J usage is TRBJ2-5, with 11 bases that match TRBD2. After removal of 3 bases from V and 2 bases from J, the junction contained 11 bases not matched to a gene. The CDR3 consists of 18 residues. Germline CDR1 is MGHDK and CDR2 is SYGVNS. The CDR3 reads CASSEHYPGLAVQETQYF. The CDR3 coding sequence is TGTGCCAGCAGTGAGCACTACCCGGGACTAGCGGTACAAGAGACCCAGTACTTC.

This rearrangement joins TRBV30 to TRBJ1-1, with D uncertain. V lost 4 bases to trimming and J lost 1 base, with 16 bases between them. CDR1 and CDR2 from the germline V gene are GTSNPN and SVGIG (reference sequence). The CDR3 spans 15 residues. The CDR3 loop reads CAWKSPSRGNTEAFF. The CDR3, as DNA: TGTGCCTGGAAAAGCCCCTCTCGGGGGAACACTGAAGCTTTCTTT.

The V call is TRBV20-1, the J call TRBJ2-1; D is unclear. The CDR3 runs 11 residues. Trimming removed 0 bases at V and 6 bases at J, with 3 bases between. Per the germline V gene, CDR1 is DFQATT and CDR2 is SNEGSKA (reference sequence). CDR3 DNA: TGCAGTGCTAGAGATCCCAATGAGCAGTTCTTC. Its translation: CSARDPNEQFF.

A few counts support this clone. This chain links TRBV4-3 with TRBJ2-7; a weak D match, TRBD2 (6 bases). Trimming pared 1 base from V and 6 bases from J, leaving 13 bases between. Germline assignment: CDR1 LGHNA and CDR2 YSLEER. The CDR3 extends over 14 amino acids. CDR3 residues: CASSQATSIPEQYF. The CDR3 coding sequence is TGCGCCAGCAGCCAAGCGACTAGTATCCCCGAGCAGTACTTC.

CDR3 region: CASVAQGASYEQYF. The CDR3 DNA follows: TGTGCCAGCGTAGCTCAGGGGGCCTCCTACGAGCAGTACTTC. The rearrangement links TRBV2 to TRBJ2-7; 8 positions match TRBD1. The CDR3 loop spans 14 amino acids. CDR1 SNHLY and CDR2 FYNNEI come from the germline V gene. J was trimmed by 0 bases and V by 8 bases; bases with no gene match: 6.

This clone was seen a few times. CDR3 nucleotide sequence: TGTGCCAGCAGTTTAATCTTCGGCGGGGTGCAAGGTAATTCACCCCTCCACTTT. It encodes CASSLIFGGVQGNSPLHF. The chain recombines TRBV27 with TRBJ1-6; no definite D call. This CDR3 has 18 amino acids. Germline lookup yields CDR1 MNHEY and CDR2 SMNVEV (reference sequence). Trimming removed 2 bases from V and 6 bases from J, with 20 bases in between.

This clone has a handful of counts. The chain employs TRBV11-1 and TRBJ2-3; the D is unclear. The CDR3 length is 12 residues. Germline V lookup: CDR1 SGHAT, CDR2 FQDESV (reference sequence). Trimming removed 1 base at V and 5 bases at J, with 4 bases between. The chain's CDR3 is CASSLEGDTQYF. DNA for the CDR3: TGTGCCAGCAGCTTAGAAGGAGATACGCAGTATTTT. Full variable domain (outside the CDR3, taken from reference TRBV11-1 and TRBJ2-3): EAEVAQSPRYKITEKSQAVAFWCDPISGHATLYWYRQILGQGPELLVQFQDESVVDDSQLPKDRFSAERLKGVDSTLKIQPAELGDSAMYLCASSLEGDTQYFGPGTRLTVL.

This sequence joins TRBV6-5 and TRBJ2-7; D may be TRBD1 or TRBD2 (5 bases each). This CDR3 comprises 14 residues. Germline V gene lookup returns CDR1 MNHEY and CDR2 SVGAGI. V was shortened by 1 base and J by 6 bases, with 13 bases between the two germline ends. For the CDR3, the DNA is TGTGCCAGCAGTTACTACGGGGCTGAAGGCGAGCAGTACTTC. This translates into CASSYYGAEGEQYF.

To note about this clone: One end of the junction does not line up with germline, which may come from a read error. For the CDR3, the DNA is TGTGCCAACAGCCAAGACGGGGGTTACGAGCAGTACTTC. The encoded protein is CANSQDGGYEQYF. The gene calls are TRBV4-2 and TRBJ2-7, with D perhaps matching TRBD2 (6 bases). Per the germline V gene, CDR1 is LGHNA and CDR2 is YNFKEQ. This CDR3 contains 13 residues.

This clone counts as medium-sized. The rearrangement joins TRBV2 to TRBJ1-5; D uncertain. V was trimmed by 4 bases and J by 9 bases, leaving 22 bases between them. The CDR3 runs 16 residues. Germline values: CDR1 SNHLY, CDR2 FYNNEI. This chain's CDR3 is CASSGQPGQLNGPQHF. In DNA form, the CDR3 reads TGTGCCAGCAGTGGGCAACCTGGGCAGCTCAATGGGCCCCAGCATTTT. Together with reference TRBV2 and TRBJ1-5, the CDR3 gives the full variable domain: EPEVTQTPSHQVTQMGQEVILRCVPISNHLYFYWYRQILGQKVEFLVSFYNNEISEKSEIFDDQFSVERPDGSNFTLKIRSTKLEDSAMYFCASSGQPGQLNGPQHFGDGTRLSIL.